These T cell receptor beta chains were read from a single sample in a study of T cell responses to AZD1222 COVID-19 vaccine. Repertoires were generated with immunoSEQ multiplex PCR, while TCRdb's copy carries only in-frame clones and drops some. Reported are over 120,000 clones; the ten largest clones contain approximately 2%. Sequenced: peripheral blood. These receptors were collected from an adult in good health. Each CDR3 is given with its conserved first and last residue. D genes are given only for firm matches.

d_gene	j_gene	v_gene	CDR3aa	CDR3nt
.	TRBJ1-3	TRBV4-2	CASSQTGTPGNTIYF	TGTGCCAGCAGCCAAACAGGGACCCCTGGAAACACCATATATTTT
.	TRBJ1-2	TRBV28	CASSLAYGYTF	TGTGCCAGCAGTTTGGCCTATGGCTACACCTTC
.	TRBJ2-5	TRBV6-6	CASSYSVRETQYF	TGTGCCAGCAGTTACTCGGTTAGGGAGACCCAGTACTTC
.	TRBJ1-2	TRBV28	CATARDTNYGYTF	TGTGCCACGGCTCGGGACACCAACTATGGCTACACCTTC
.	TRBJ1-4	TRBV6-1	CASSELNFLEKLFF	TGTGCCAGCAGTGAACTGAACTTTCTGGAAAAACTGTTTTTT
TRBD2	TRBJ2-5	TRBV10-3	CAISEPSGGKYQETQYF	TGTGCCATCAGTGAGCCTTCGGGGGGGAAGTACCAAGAGACCCAGTACTTC
.	TRBJ2-3	TRBV12-5	CASGLDTTPLESTDTQYF	TGTGCTAGTGGTTTGGATACTACCCCGTTGGAGAGCACAGATACGCAGTATTTT
.	TRBJ2-7	TRBV30	CAWSHRGGGYEQYF	TGTGCCTGGAGCCACAGGGGGGGCGGGTACGAGCAGTACTTC
.	TRBJ1-4	TRBV6-5	CASSYSRTTNEKLFF	TGTGCCAGCAGTTACTCCAGAACAACTAATGAAAAACTGTTTTTT
TRBD1	TRBJ2-3	TRBV24-1	CATSDSDRWDTQYF	TGTGCCACCAGTGATTCGGACAGGTGGGATACGCAGTATTTT
.	TRBJ1-1	TRBV6-5	CASSWGPHAMPFF	TGTGCCAGCAGCTGGGGCCCGCATGCGATGCCTTTCTTT
.	TRBJ2-2	TRBV7-8	CASSSTPGNTGELFF	TGTGCCAGCAGCTCAACCCCGGGGAACACCGGGGAGCTGTTTTTT
.	TRBJ2-3	TRBV2	CASSEELESTDTQYF	TGTGCCAGCAGTGAAGAACTAGAGAGCACAGATACGCAGTATTTT
.	TRBJ1-2	TRBV18	CASSPLQSYGYTF	TGTGCCAGCTCACCGCTACAGTCCTATGGCTACACCTTC
.	TRBJ1-5	TRBV18	CASSPFNGGSQPQHF	TGTGCCAGCTCACCATTTAACGGGGGTAGTCAGCCCCAGCATTTT